The 23 T cell receptor beta chains reported below all come from one sample, sequenced in a study of monozygotic twins with inflammatory bowel disease. TCRdb reprocessed the 5' RACE reads and stores each CDR3 protein as one record, lacking DNA. The repertoire table contains around 400,000 distinct CDR3 sequences. Sequenced sample: blood. Receptors originate from a human donor with ulcerative colitis or Crohn's disease, or a healthy co-twin of an affected twin (not recorded which).

The rearrangement uses TRBV5-1 and TRBJ2-7; TCRdb designates TRBD1, a call that cannot be tested without DNA. In germline, CDR1 is SGHRS, CDR2 YFSETQ. This CDR3 is built from 17 residues. This CDR3 reads CASSYKGGTGDHYEQYF.

The CDR3 region is CASSLGNKGAQDTQYF. V and J are TRBV5-1 and TRBJ2-3; TCRdb returns TRBD2, unconfirmable since there is no DNA. There are 16 residues in the CDR3. Germline CDR1 is SGHRS and CDR2 is YFSETQ.

This chain uses TRBV2 with TRBJ1-1. CDR1 SNHLY and CDR2 FYNNEI come from the germline V gene. This CDR3 has 13 residues. The CDR3 loop reads CASKFDRDTEAFF.

The J gene is TRBJ1-3, the V gene TRBV5-6; TCRdb picks TRBD1, but there is no DNA to check that call. Germline CDR1 reads SGHDT; CDR2 reads YYEEEE. This CDR3 has 12 amino acids. The CDR3 loop reads CASSDRVDTIYF. The whole variable domain, remainder taken from reference TRBV5-6 and TRBJ1-3, is DAGVTQSPTHLIKTRGQQVTLRCSPKSGHDTVSWYQQALGQGPQFIFQYYEEEERQRGNFPDRFSGHQFPNYSSELNVNALLLGDSALYLCASSDRVDTIYFGEGSWLTVV.

The chain recombines TRBV5-1 with TRBJ2-5; as DNA is missing, the TRBD2 call by TCRdb cannot be tested. The germline V gene has CDR1 SGHRS and CDR2 YFSETQ. This CDR3 is built from 13 residues. CDR3 in amino acids: CASSLTSRETQYF.

V gene TRBV5-1 combines with J gene TRBJ2-5; TCRdb picks TRBD2, but there is no DNA to check that call. Germline-derived CDR1 and CDR2 are SGHRS and YFSETQ. CDR3 size: 16 residues. CDR3 residues: CASSPRTSGREETQYF.

The chain carries TRBV20-1 and TRBJ2-5; with no DNA, the TCRdb D assignment of TRBD2 cannot be verified. Germline CDR1 DFQATT, CDR2 SNEGSKA (reference sequence). The CDR3 is 16 residues long. CDR3 sequence: CSARDPGGGHQETQYF.

This chain links TRBV6-6 with TRBJ2-6; TCRdb designates TRBD1, a call that cannot be tested without DNA. The length of the CDR3 is 14 residues. The germline V gene encodes CDR1 MNHNY and CDR2 SVGAGI (reference sequence). The CDR3 is CACTQGSGANVLTF.

V usage is TRBV12-3 or TRBV12-4 and J usage is TRBJ2-7; the D gene TCRdb calls, TRBD1, cannot be checked with no DNA. This CDR3 has 15 residues. CDR3 sequence reads: CASSSDRGSSYEQYF.

The J gene is TRBJ1-6, the V gene TRBV5-1; TCRdb names TRBD1, which stays unverified in the absence of DNA. Germline CDR1 SGHRS, CDR2 YFSETQ. The CDR3 runs to 15 residues. The CDR3 sequence: CASSPDGRGNSPLHF.

The CDR3 loop reads CASSLDRLNQPQHF. The rearrangement links TRBV5-1 to TRBJ1-5. The length of the CDR3 is 14 residues. Germline V gene lookup returns CDR1 SGHRS and CDR2 YFSETQ.

This chain joins TRBV20-1 and TRBJ1-4. The germline gives CDR1 DFQATT, CDR2 SNEGSKA (reference sequence). The CDR3 is 13 amino acids. This chain's CDR3 is CSATGWRGEKLFF.

The CDR3 loop is CATIRAGSYEQYF. The rearrangement joins TRBV10-3 to TRBJ2-7; TCRdb's D call, TRBD2, is unchecked because there is no DNA. Germline CDR1 reads ENHRY; CDR2 reads SYGVKD. CDR3 length equals 13 residues.

V gene TRBV11-2 combines with J gene TRBJ2-1; TCRdb reports TRBD2, a call that lacks DNA to check it against. Germline CDR1 is SGHAT and CDR2 is FQNNGV. This CDR3 spans 16 amino acids. The CDR3 reads CASSLGLAGVWHEQFF.

The chain is built from TRBV12-3 or TRBV12-4 and TRBJ2-7; the TCRdb call, TRBD2, lacks DNA for checking. CDR3 length: 15 residues. This CDR3 reads CASSYLAGGPHEQYF.

The chain couples TRBV4-1 to TRBJ2-3; TCRdb proposes TRBD2, but this gene call is untestable without DNA. CDR1 MGHRA and CDR2 YSYEKL come from the germline V gene. The length of the CDR3 is 15 residues. CDR3 in amino acids: CASSQEGGRGSTQYF.

The chain employs TRBV5-1 and TRBJ1-2; TCRdb's assignment of TRBD1 cannot be checked, as there is no DNA. The length of the CDR3 is 14 residues. CDR1 and CDR2 (germline): SGHRS, YFSETQ. The CDR3 loop is CASSLLGQYSGYTF.

CDR3: CASSPRLANYGYTF. The rearrangement joins TRBV5-8 to TRBJ1-2; TCRdb indicates TRBD1, and absent DNA this call remains unverified. There are 14 residues in the CDR3. Germline-derived CDR1 and CDR2 are SGHTS and YDEGEE.

The CDR3 sequence is CASSSGLAQETQYF. The chain links TRBV5-4 to TRBJ2-5; the TCRdb D gene call, TRBD2, has no DNA to confirm it. This CDR3 contains 14 residues. The germline gives CDR1 SGHNT, CDR2 YYREEE (reference sequence).

The CDR3: CSAGLAGGDTQYF. The rearrangement links TRBV20-1 to TRBJ2-3; TCRdb's D call of TRBD2 is untestable without DNA. This CDR3 contains 13 residues. Germline values: CDR1 DFQATT, CDR2 SNEGSKA (reference sequence).

The J gene is TRBJ1-4, the V gene TRBV12-3 or TRBV12-4; absent DNA, TCRdb's TRBD1 call cannot be checked. The CDR3 extends over 17 amino acids. The CDR3 here is CASSPWTGGATNEKLFF.

This rearrangement joins TRBV20-1 to TRBJ1-5; TCRdb's D gene call, TRBD1, goes unchecked for lack of DNA. Looked up from germline, CDR1 is DFQATT and CDR2 is SNEGSKA (reference sequence). The length of the CDR3 is 15 residues. The chain's CDR3 is CSARSIQGINQPQHF.

This rearrangement joins TRBV7-6 to TRBJ2-1; TCRdb returns TRBD1, unconfirmable since there is no DNA. This CDR3 is built from 15 residues. The germline gives CDR1 SGHVS, CDR2 FNYEAQ. The CDR3 protein is CASSLRSRDSNEQFF.